This is a list of T cell receptor beta chains from one sample in a study of T cell responses to AZD1222 COVID-19 vaccine. The table came from immunoSEQ multiplex PCR; TCRdb's copy has only in-frame clones and leaves some out. The sample includes roughly 100,000 clones, about nine tenths seen only once; the top ten take roughly 5%. Sequencing used peripheral blood, obtained on day 0 of AZD1222 vaccination. The receptor source for this set is an adult in good health. CDR3s include the opening cysteine and the closing phenylalanine or tryptophan. Fields, in order: D gene, V gene, clone size, J gene, CDR3 DNA, CDR3 protein. D genes are given only for firm matches. Clone size, where shown, is once, few, many, or a class for clones that have expanded.

D: NA; V: TRBV6-2/TRBV6-3; size: once; J: TRBJ2-7; DNA: TGTGCCAGCAGTTACCGGGCGGGGGCACCCTACGAGCAGTACTTC; CDR3: CASSYRAGAPYEQYF
D: TRBD2; V: TRBV2; size: once; J: TRBJ2-7; DNA: TGTGCCAGCATCCAAGGACTAGCGGGCGTCAGGAGCTCCTACGAGCAGTACTTC; CDR3: CASIQGLAGVRSSYEQYF
D: NA; V: TRBV5-1; size: once; J: TRBJ2-1; DNA: TGCGCCAGCAGCCCACACAGGGAACATGAGCAGTTCTTC; CDR3: CASSPHREHEQFF
D: TRBD2; V: TRBV7-8; size: NA; J: TRBJ2-5; DNA: TGTGCCAGCAGCATAAGACTAGCGGGGGTCGAGGGGGAGACCCAGTACTTC; CDR3: CASSIRLAGVEGETQYF
D: NA; V: TRBV7-9; size: NA; J: TRBJ1-2; DNA: TGTGCCACACCCACCGGGGGTTCTTATGGCTACACCTTC; CDR3: CATPTGGSYGYTF
D: TRBD1; V: TRBV6-5; size: few; J: TRBJ1-1; DNA: TGTGCCTCCGCGCCCGGGACAGGGGGAGATGGAGCTTTCTTT; CDR3: CASAPGTGGDGAFF
D: NA; V: TRBV6-5; size: NA; J: TRBJ1-6; DNA: TGTGCCAGCAGCCTTAAGGGATTTGAGGTCTCACCCCTCCACTTT; CDR3: CASSLKGFEVSPLHF
D: NA; V: TRBV7-3; size: NA; J: TRBJ1-2; DNA: TGTGCCAGCAGCTTAACCAGCTATGGCTACACCTTC; CDR3: CASSLTSYGYTF
D: TRBD1; V: TRBV5-1; size: once; J: TRBJ2-5; DNA: TGCGCCAGCAGGACCGGGACAGCAGAAGAGACCCAGTACTTC; CDR3: CASRTGTAEETQYF
D: NA; V: TRBV29-1; size: NA; J: TRBJ2-2; DNA: TGCAGCGTCCGGGCCGGGTTGGACACCGGGGAGCTGTTTTTT; CDR3: CSVRAGLDTGELFF
D: NA; V: TRBV4-1; size: NA; J: TRBJ1-1; DNA: TGCGCCAGCAGCCAAGATAGTTCTGAAGCGGAAGCTTTCTTT; CDR3: CASSQDSSEAEAFF
D: NA; V: TRBV9; size: few; J: TRBJ1-3; DNA: TGTGCCAGCAGGGGAGTTGGAAACACCATATATTTT; CDR3: CASRGVGNTIYF
D: NA; V: TRBV27; size: NA; J: TRBJ2-5; DNA: TGTGCCAGCAGCCACCAGGGCGGGGAGACCCAGTACTTC; CDR3: CASSHQGGETQYF
D: NA; V: TRBV15; size: NA; J: TRBJ1-2; DNA: TGTGCCACCAGCAGAGATTCTCACTTCTATGGCTACACCTTC; CDR3: CATSRDSHFYGYTF
D: NA; V: TRBV19; size: NA; J: TRBJ1-1; DNA: TGTGCCAGTAGTGCCCGACAGCAAATAGCTGAAGCTTTCTTT; CDR3: CASSARQQIAEAFF
D: TRBD2; V: TRBV2; size: once; J: TRBJ2-7; DNA: TGTGCCAGCAGTGATAAAGCGGGGCCCTACGAGCAGTACTTC; CDR3: CASSDKAGPYEQYF
D: TRBD2; V: TRBV9; size: NA; J: TRBJ2-2; DNA: TGTGCCAGCAGCTCCCCCACTAGCGGTAGGAACACCGGGGAGCTGTTTTTT; CDR3: CASSSPTSGRNTGELFF
D: NA; V: TRBV11-2; size: NA; J: TRBJ2-1; DNA: TGTGCCAGCAGCTCATATAGCGGAGCTTTATACAATGAGCAGTTCTTC; CDR3: CASSSYSGALYNEQFF
D: NA; V: TRBV18; size: NA; J: TRBJ1-2; DNA: TGTGCCAGCTCACCACCGGGAGACTATGGCTACACCTTC; CDR3: CASSPPGDYGYTF
D: TRBD2; V: TRBV6-6; size: NA; J: TRBJ2-1; DNA: TGTGCCAGCAGTATTCTAGCGGGGACCTACAATGAGCAGTTCTTC; CDR3: CASSILAGTYNEQFF
D: TRBD2; V: TRBV25-1; size: NA; J: TRBJ2-7; DNA: TGTGCCAGCAGTGTAGCGGGGGCCCCCTACGAGCAGTACTTC; CDR3: CASSVAGAPYEQYF
D: NA; V: TRBV28; size: NA; J: TRBJ2-5; DNA: TGTGCCAGCAGCCGCGGCGGTCAAGAGACCCAGTACTTC; CDR3: CASSRGGQETQYF
D: TRBD1; V: TRBV5-8; size: NA; J: TRBJ2-1; DNA: TGTGCCAGCAACCCCGGGACAGGGCACAGCAATGAGCAGTTCTTC; CDR3: CASNPGTGHSNEQFF
D: NA; V: TRBV13; size: once; J: TRBJ2-1; DNA: TGTGCCAGCAGCTTTCCAGTGGGTAACGACAATGAGCAGTTCTTC; CDR3: CASSFPVGNDNEQFF
D: NA; V: TRBV11-2; size: NA; J: TRBJ1-2; DNA: TGTGCCAGCAGCCCGGTACGGGGCATGGAATCCTATGGCTACACCTTC; CDR3: CASSPVRGMESYGYTF
D: TRBD1; V: TRBV6-6; size: NA; J: TRBJ1-2; DNA: TGTGCCAGCAGTCCCACAGGGGTCGGGGGCTACACCTTC; CDR3: CASSPTGVGGYTF
D: NA; V: TRBV21-1; size: NA; J: TRBJ2-1; DNA: TGTGCCAGCCCTCGATACGGACTCTTCAATGAGCAGTTCTTC; CDR3: CASPRYGLFNEQFF
D: TRBD2; V: TRBV6-5; size: few; J: TRBJ2-3; DNA: TGTGCCAGCAGCGGGACTAGCGGGGGGGCCGATACGCAGTATTTT; CDR3: CASSGTSGGADTQYF
D: NA; V: TRBV7-6; size: NA; J: TRBJ2-5; DNA: TGTGCCAGCAGCTTAGCTGAGCCAGATACAGAGACCCAGTACTTC; CDR3: CASSLAEPDTETQYF
D: NA; V: TRBV5-4; size: few; J: TRBJ1-1; DNA: TGTGCCAGCAGTTATGAACCCAACACTGAAGCTTTCTTT; CDR3: CASSYEPNTEAFF
D: TRBD1; V: TRBV7-2; size: NA; J: TRBJ2-7; DNA: TGTGCCAGCAGCTTTCATAGGGGGCCGTACGAGCAGTACTTC; CDR3: CASSFHRGPYEQYF
D: TRBD1; V: TRBV5-6; size: once; J: TRBJ2-1; DNA: TGTGCCAGCAGCTTCAGGGGGCGAGTCGACTACAATGAGCAGTTCTTC; CDR3: CASSFRGRVDYNEQFF
D: TRBD1; V: TRBV4-1; size: NA; J: TRBJ1-4; DNA: TGCGCCAGCAGCCTAAACACAGGGGGGGGTGAAAAACTGTTTTTT; CDR3: CASSLNTGGGEKLFF
D: NA; V: TRBV21-1; size: NA; J: TRBJ1-5; DNA: TGTGCCAGCAGCCAACTCCGGGACAGGGGGGAGCGGTGTCAGCCCCAGCATTTT; CDR3: CASSQLRDRGERCQPQHF
D: TRBD1; V: TRBV19; size: NA; J: TRBJ2-7; DNA: TGTGCCAGTAGTAGTCGGACAGGATACGAGCAGTACTTC; CDR3: CASSSRTGYEQYF
D: NA; V: TRBV15; size: NA; J: TRBJ1-2; DNA: TGTGCCACCAGCCCGTCATTAGACATTAGTGGCTACACCTTC; CDR3: CATSPSLDISGYTF
D: NA; V: TRBV4-1; size: few; J: TRBJ2-1; DNA: TGCGCCAGCAGCAGACTAGGGGAATACAATGAGCAGTTCTTC; CDR3: CASSRLGEYNEQFF